This record looks at one T cell receptor beta chain sequence and its context. Its antigen is unidentified. The data originate from a study of T cells after yellow fever vaccination. Whole-study context: Low-cell-number fractions were prepared with SMART-Seq v4 Ultra Low Input.

A universal primer site and UMIs were added as TCR cDNA was made by 5'RACE template switching. In TCRdb, the 5' RACE reads were re-called with MiXCR into one record per CDR3 protein. The sample carries 510,000 or so distinct CDR3 sequences, 15% to 20% recorded once. V lost 4 bases and J 2 bases, leaving 9 bases between the germline ends. There are 14 residues in the CDR3. Germline V gives CDR1 MNHEY, CDR2 SMNVEV (reference sequence). Study conclusions and caveats: Most primary-vaccination clones reappeared after the booster (96% CD4, 88% CD8). Weaker in magnitude, the secondary response showed a faster peak on day 5 versus 15.

Sequences were derived from PBMCs, sampled 15 days after the yellow fever booster vaccination. V is TRBV27 and J is TRBJ2-1; D gene unclear. The TCR originated in a young man who received the YFV17D yellow fever vaccine. This chain's CDR3 is CASSYPGPYNEQFF. In DNA, the CDR3 is TGTGCCAGCAGTTACCCCGGGCCCTACAATGAGCAGTTCTTC.